Sequencing of this T cell receptor beta chain was carried out in a study of molecular identifiers for immune sequencing clone quantification. At the level of the study: Sequencing covered four of five parts into which replicate RNA from around 20,000 or 100,000 naive CD8 cells was split.

J gave up 5 bases and V 1 base, and 11 bases lay outside the gene matches. Germline lookup yields CDR1 DFQATT and CDR2 SNEGSKA (reference sequence). The CDR3 runs 16 residues. Investigators produced naive CD8 libraries from about 19,000 to 1,100,000 sorted cells, drawing on 10%, 30% or 50% RNA. Previously described methods and listed TCR primers were employed for the bulk TCR libraries. From the PCR reads, TCRdb called clonotypes with MiXCR, one entry per CDR3 protein. The table records approximately 670,000 distinct CDR3 sequences, about 20% of them present only once. This clonotype has more than one count but fewer than ten.

The chain links TRBV20-1 to TRBJ2-1, with TRBD2 identical over 7 bases. The sequence was obtained from a human donor in good health. Some libraries in this study had Jurkat cell RNA spiked in. The sequenced material came from naive CD8+ T cells from blood, with Jurkat cell RNA spiked in. Noted subset: FACS-sorted CD8+CD4-CCR7+CD45RA+ naive T cells. In nucleotides, the CDR3 is TGCAGTGCTAGAGCCCCCGGTAGCGGGCCTCACAATGAGCAGTTCTTC. This sequence encodes CSARAPGSGPHNEQFF.